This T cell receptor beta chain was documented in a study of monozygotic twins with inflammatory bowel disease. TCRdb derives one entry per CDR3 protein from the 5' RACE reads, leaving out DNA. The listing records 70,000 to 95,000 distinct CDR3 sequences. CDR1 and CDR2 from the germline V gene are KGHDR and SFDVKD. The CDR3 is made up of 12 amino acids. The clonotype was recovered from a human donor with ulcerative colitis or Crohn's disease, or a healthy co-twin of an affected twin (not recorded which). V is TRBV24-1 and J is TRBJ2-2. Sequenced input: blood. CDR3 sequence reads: CATSDLHGELFF.